This TCR beta chain was sequenced in a study of Graves' ophthalmopathy and Graves' hyperthyroidism. Study as a whole: Before any treatment, peripheral blood was taken at the initial diagnosis. Notes on the study in general: The model achieved 55% to 71% sensitivity and under 75% specificity for ophthalmopathy progression.

RNA transcripts served as template for amplifying TCR beta CDR3 sequences. RT-PCR was first run with HTBI primers, then multiplex PCR in a second round. From the multiplex PCR reads, TCRdb called clonotypes with MiXCR, one entry per CDR3 protein. The profile shows approximately 460,000 distinct CDR3 sequences, under 15% of them singletons. Symptoms, serum thyroxine and TRAb, thyroid ultrasound, and orbital computed tomography formed the diagnostic basis. The CDR3 sequence is 15 residues long. The V end lost 2 bases, the J end lost 4 bases, and 12 bases lay between the germline ends. Germline V gives CDR1 MDHEN, CDR2 SYDVKM. This clonotype was seen repeatedly, ten times or more. The antigen is undetermined.

This receptor was obtained from a woman between 25 and 40 years old with Graves' ophthalmopathy. The chain recombines TRBV28 with TRBJ1-3; weak D call: TRBD1 (5 bases). Material: blood. The CDR3 loop is CASSLVSGRGNTIYF. The CDR3 region has the DNA TGTGCCAGCAGTTTAGTCTCAGGGAGGGGAAACACCATATATTTT. Filled out from reference TRBV28 and TRBJ1-3, the complete variable domain reads DVKVTQSSRYLVKRTGEKVFLECVQDMDHENMFWYRQDPGLGLRLIYFSYDVKMKEKGDIPEGYSVSREKKERFSLILESASTNQTSMYLCASSLVSGRGNTIYFGEGSWLTVV.